This T cell receptor beta chain derives from a study of control samples from healthy donors and cancer patients. Here immunoSEQ multiplex PCR was the method, and the copy in TCRdb shows in-frame clones only, minus some. The data hold roughly 120,000 clones, with approximately 90% observed a single time. In germline, CDR1 is LNHDA, CDR2 SQIVND (reference sequence). V lost 3 bases to trimming and J lost 6 bases, with 12 bases between them. There are 14 residues in the CDR3. The sequence came from a woman in her 70s in good health. The chain is built from TRBV19 and TRBJ1-5, with TRBD1 as a possible D gene (6 bases). Sample: blood. The CDR3 is CASSMSSGAQPQHF. As DNA, the CDR3 is TGTGCCAGTAGTATGAGTTCAGGGGCTCAGCCCCAGCATTTT.